This T cell receptor (beta chain) was profiled in a study of T cells in Graves' hyperthyroidism and ophthalmopathy. Germline CDR1 is MNHNS and CDR2 is SASEGT. This CDR3 spans 15 amino acids. V lost 5 bases and J 10 bases, leaving 23 bases between the germline ends. This clonotype was picked up a small number of times. What was amplified from RNA transcripts were TCR beta CDR3 regions. HTBI primers drove first-round RT-PCR of the TCR CDR3. From the multiplex PCR reads, TCRdb called clonotypes with MiXCR, one entry per CDR3 protein. The sample includes approximately 600,000 distinct CDR3 sequences, 20% to 25% seen only once; the top ten take roughly 30%.

The specimen sequenced was blood. This TCR derives from a young man with Graves' ophthalmopathy. V usage is TRBV6-1 and J usage is TRBJ2-5; unclear D gene. The DNA of the CDR3 is TGTGCCAGCAGTTATTCACAACCCCCAAGAGGTAGCCAGTACTTC. Its translation is CASSYSQPPRGSQYF.